The 17 T cell receptor beta chains below were found in one sample sequenced in a study of T cell responses to AZD1222 COVID-19 vaccine. The repertoire was sequenced with immunoSEQ multiplex PCR; TCRdb's copy has only in-frame clones and lacks some. The sample includes 100,000 to 150,000 clones, over 75% of them seen just once. The sample in question was peripheral blood, obtained on day 0 of AZD1222 vaccination. The receptors here all came from an adult in good health.

This chain connects TRBV18 to TRBJ2-2, with 7 nucleotides matching TRBD1. Germline lookup yields CDR1 KGHSH and CDR2 LQKENI. Trimming took 8 bases from V and 6 from J; bases not matched to a gene: 9. This CDR3 has 14 residues. The CDR3 sequence: CASAATGIAGELFF. DNA for the CDR3: TGTGCCAGCGCTGCGACAGGGATCGCCGGGGAGCTGTTTTTT.

This chain joins TRBV7-2 and TRBJ1-1, with 12 bases matching TRBD1. With V trimmed by 4 bases and J by 5 bases, 2 bases remained unmatched. CDR1 is SGHTA and CDR2 is FQGNSA in the germline V gene. The CDR3 loop spans 14 amino acids. In nucleotides, the CDR3 is TGTGCCAGCAGCTGGGACAGGGGGCTTACTGAAGCTTTCTTT. This gives the protein CASSWDRGLTEAFF. The complete variable domain, with remaining parts taken from reference TRBV7-2 and TRBJ1-1, reads GAGVSQSPSNKVTEKGKDVELRCDPISGHTALYWYRQSLGQGLEFLIYFQGNSAPDKSGLPSDRFSAERTGGSVSTLTIQRTQQEDSAVYLCASSWDRGLTEAFFGQGTRLTVV.

The chain couples TRBV6-2 or TRBV6-3 to TRBJ2-2; 7 positions agree with TRBD1. The trim removed 0 bases at V and 1 base at J, leaving 8 bases unmatched. The CDR3 spans 18 residues. Germline V gene data show CDR1 as MNHEY and CDR2 as SVGEGT. CDR3 nucleotides: TGTGCCAGCAGTTACTCTCCCTCGACAGGGAGGAACACCGGGGAGCTGTTTTTT. Its translation is CASSYSPSTGRNTGELFF.

V and J are TRBV27 and TRBJ2-3; D possibly corresponds to TRBD1 (5 bases). Germline values: CDR1 MNHEY, CDR2 SMNVEV (reference sequence). V lost 0 bases and J 3 bases, leaving 10 bases between the germline ends. The CDR3 sequence is 15 residues long. The CDR3: CASSLSGRDTDTQYF. CDR3 DNA sequence: TGTGCCAGCAGTTTATCGGGCAGGGATACAGATACGCAGTATTTT.

The chain has TRBV14 and TRBJ2-3, with D hard to call. The CDR3 is made up of 14 amino acids. Germline V gene data show CDR1 as SGHDN and CDR2 as FVKESK. V was pared by 3 bases and J by 1 base, with 8 bases between. CDR3 protein: CASSHRWGTDTQYF. CDR3 bases: TGTGCCAGCAGCCATCGTTGGGGCACAGATACGCAGTATTTT.

The rearrangement links TRBV30 to TRBJ1-4; D not resolved. V lost 4 bases, J lost 5 bases, and 8 bases lay in between. Germline loops: CDR1 GTSNPN, CDR2 SVGIG (reference sequence). This CDR3 has 12 amino acids. This CDR3 is CAWTGRNEKLFF. The CDR3 DNA reads as TGTGCCTGGACCGGGAGAAATGAAAAACTGTTTTTT. Based on the CDR3 plus reference TRBV30 and TRBJ1-4, the full variable domain is SQTIHQWPATLVQPVGSPLSLECTVEGTSNPNLYWYRQAAGRGLQLLFYSVGIGQISSEVPQNLSASRPQDRQFILSSKKLLLSDSGFYLCAWTGRNEKLFFGSGTQLSVL.

The chain is built from TRBV5-1 and TRBJ2-1; 7 nucleotides line up with TRBD2. Unmatched junction bases numbered 4, after V lost 2 bases and J lost 2 bases. The CDR3 runs to 15 residues. Germline-derived CDR1 and CDR2 are SGHRS and YFSETQ. The CDR3 is CASSLQAGTYNEQFF. CDR3 nucleotides: TGCGCCAGCAGCTTACAAGCGGGGACCTACAATGAGCAGTTCTTC.

The rearrangement links TRBV12-5 to TRBJ1-2, with D tentatively TRBD1 (6 bases). The CDR3 length is 17 residues. Germline CDR1 LGHNT, CDR2 FRNRAP. V shed 3 bases and J shed 1 base, with 18 bases lying between them. The DNA of the CDR3 is TGTGCTAGTGGTTTTGGCCGAGGACAGTTGTTTAACTATGGCTACACCTTC. As protein: CASGFGRGQLFNYGYTF. The full variable domain, its missing parts supplied by reference TRBV12-5 and TRBJ1-2, is DARVTQTPRHKVTEMGQEVTMRCQPILGHNTVFWYRQTMMQGLELLAYFRNRAPLDDSGMPKDRFSAEMPDATLATLKIQPSEPRDSAVYFCASGFGRGQLFNYGYTFGSGTRLTVV.

The V and J genes are TRBV6-1 and TRBJ1-1; 7 bases match TRBD1. The CDR3 is made up of 17 amino acids. The J segment lost 3 bases and the V segment lost 2 bases, leaving 12 bases of the junction unmatched. Germline lookup yields CDR1 MNHNS and CDR2 SASEGT. The chain's CDR3 is CASSETLRSDRDTEAFF. In DNA, the CDR3 is TGTGCCAGCAGTGAAACCCTCCGATCAGACAGGGACACTGAAGCTTTCTTT.

This chain's CDR3 is CASSPIVSGNTIYF. The CDR3 bases are TGCGCCAGCAGTCCCATAGTCTCTGGAAACACCATATATTTT. V and J are TRBV23-1 and TRBJ1-3; no reliable D call. TRBV23-1 is given ORF status, its function remaining uncertain. The CDR3 spans 14 residues. Trimming shortened V by 4 bases and J by 0 bases, and 7 bases separated the two germline ends.

This clone was seen only a few times. The chain recombines TRBV19 with TRBJ1-1, with D uncertain. The CDR3 has 15 residues. Germline-derived CDR1 and CDR2 are LNHDA and SQIVND (reference sequence). Trimming removed 5 bases from V and 1 base from J, with 14 bases in between. CDR3 coding DNA: TGTGCCAGTAGTGGCCTATTTGCAGCGAACACTGAAGCTTTCTTT. Protein product: CASSGLFAANTEAFF.

This chain joins TRBV3-1 (or the pseudogene TRBV3-2) and TRBJ1-1, with D possibly matching TRBD1 (5 bases). Per germline, CDR1 LGHDT and CDR2 YNNKEL (reference sequence). The V end lost 3 bases, the J end lost 5 bases, and 16 bases lay between the germline ends. The CDR3 runs to 15 residues. DNA for the CDR3: TGTGCCAGCAGCCACGCAGGGAGGAGAGGTACTGAAGCTTTCTTT. Translating gives CASSHAGRRGTEAFF.

The chain combines TRBV5-1 with TRBJ1-1; no reliable D call. Looked up from germline, CDR1 is SGHRS and CDR2 is YFSETQ. The V gene lost 0 bases and the J gene lost 4 bases, with 7 bases spanning the gap. This CDR3 is 13 amino acids long. CDR3 nucleotide sequence: TGCGCCAGCAGCTTGGTGGCGGGCACTGAAGCTTTCTTT. Its translation: CASSLVAGTEAFF.

This chain joins TRBV3-1 (or the pseudogene TRBV3-2) and TRBJ1-2, with no clear D. Germline CDR1 is LGHDT and CDR2 is YNNKEL (reference sequence). V lost 0 bases to trimming and J lost 6 bases, with 11 bases between them. This CDR3 region has 14 residues. The DNA for the CDR3 is TGTGCCAGCAGCCAAGATCTAACGGGCCATGGCTACACCTTC. This translates into CASSQDLTGHGYTF.

This sequence joins TRBV30 and TRBJ1-3; D perhaps matches TRBD1 (5 bases). The CDR3 contains 12 residues. Germline CDR1 and CDR2: GTSNPN and SVGIG (reference sequence). The CDR3 coding sequence is TGTGCTGGGGAGCGGACAGGAAACACCATATATTTT. Encoded protein: CAGERTGNTIYF. The full variable domain, with the rest looked up from reference TRBV30 and TRBJ1-3, is SQTIHQWPATLVQPVGSPLSLECTVEGTSNPNLYWYRQAAGRGLQLLFYSVGIGQISSEVPQNLSASRPQDRQFILSSKKLLLSDSGFYLCAGERTGNTIYFGEGSWLTVV.

DNA for the CDR3: TGTGCCAGCAGCCCGGACAGCCTTAAAGAAAAACTGTTTTTT. Its translation: CASSPDSLKEKLFF. V usage is TRBV5-5 and J usage is TRBJ1-4; D might be TRBD1 (6 bases). The CDR3 loop spans 14 amino acids. Germline V gives CDR1 SGHKS, CDR2 YYEKEE (reference sequence). V lost 4 bases, J lost 8 bases, and 15 bases lay in between.

The chain has TRBV6-5 and TRBJ1-1; D might be TRBD1 (5 bases). There are 15 residues in the CDR3. V was clipped by 2 bases and J by 5 bases, with 15 bases between them. Germline lookup yields CDR1 MNHEY and CDR2 SVGAGI. Written as DNA, the CDR3 is TGTGCCAGCAGTTACGCCTGGGACCGGAGGACTGAAGCTTTCTTT. This codes for CASSYAWDRRTEAFF.